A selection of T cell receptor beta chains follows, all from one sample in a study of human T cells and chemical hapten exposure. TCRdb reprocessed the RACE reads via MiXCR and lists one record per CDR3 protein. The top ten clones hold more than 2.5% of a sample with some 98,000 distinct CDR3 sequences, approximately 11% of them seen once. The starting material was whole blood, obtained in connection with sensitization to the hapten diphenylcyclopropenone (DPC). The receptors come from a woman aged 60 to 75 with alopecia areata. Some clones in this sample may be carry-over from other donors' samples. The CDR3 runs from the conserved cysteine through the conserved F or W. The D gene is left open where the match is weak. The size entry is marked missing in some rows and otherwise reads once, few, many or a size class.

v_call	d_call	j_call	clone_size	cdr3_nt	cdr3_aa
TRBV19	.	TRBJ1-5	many	TGTGCCAGTAGTATGTTAGGAATTAATCAGCCCCAGCATTTT	CASSMLGINQPQHF
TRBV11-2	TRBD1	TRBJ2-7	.	TGTGCCAGCAGCTGGGCGGGACAGGGGACCCAGGGGACATCCTACGAGCAGTACTTC	CASSWAGQGTQGTSYEQYF
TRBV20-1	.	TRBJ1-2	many	TGCAGTGCTAGACTACAACGCCAGGGGAACTATGGCTACACCTTC	CSARLQRQGNYGYTF
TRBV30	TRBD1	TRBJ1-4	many	TGTGCCCACGGACAGGGGCCCGAAAAACTGTTTTTT	CAHGQGPEKLFF
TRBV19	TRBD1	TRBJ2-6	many	TGTGCCAGTAGTGTCGCCTCGGGACAGCCCTCTGGGGCCAACGTCCTGACTTTC	CASSVASGQPSGANVLTF
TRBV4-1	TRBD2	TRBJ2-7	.	TGCGCCAGCAGCCAAGGTAGTCTAGCGGGGGGCTACGAGCAGTACTTC	CASSQGSLAGGYEQYF
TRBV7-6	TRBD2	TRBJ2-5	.	TGTGCCAGCAGCTTAGCGGCATCGGCTAGCGGGATGGAGACCCAGTACTTC	CASSLAASASGMETQYF
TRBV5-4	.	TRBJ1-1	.	TGTGCCAGCAGCTTTATAGGGGGAGTTGGAGCTTTCTTT	CASSFIGGVGAFF
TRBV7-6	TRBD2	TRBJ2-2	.	TGTGCCAGCAGCTTAGGTCCGGGCGGGGGGACCGGGGAGCTGTTTTTT	CASSLGPGGGTGELFF
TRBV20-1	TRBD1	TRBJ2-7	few	TGCAGTGCCCGATCCTTGACAGGGGAGTACGAGCAGTACTTC	CSARSLTGEYEQYF
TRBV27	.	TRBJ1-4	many	TGTGCCAGCAGGTCGGGGGGCGCGGGAGAAAAACTGTTTTTT	CASRSGGAGEKLFF
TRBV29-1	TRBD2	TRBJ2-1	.	TGCAGCGTTGGGGCTAGCGGGGCCTACAATGAGCAGTTCTTC	CSVGASGAYNEQFF
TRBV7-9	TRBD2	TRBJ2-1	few	TGTGCCAGCAACAAATTACTTAGCGGGGGGGCTGTCAATGAGCAGTTCTTC	CASNKLLSGGAVNEQFF
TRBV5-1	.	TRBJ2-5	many	TGCGCCAGCAGCTTAAGCGACAGTTGGGGTTCAGCGACCCAGTACTTC	CASSLSDSWGSATQYF
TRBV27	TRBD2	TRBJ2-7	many	TGTGCCAGCAGACCCACAGGACTAGCGGGGTCGGACGAGCAGTACTTC	CASRPTGLAGSDEQYF
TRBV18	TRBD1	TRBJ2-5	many	TGTGCCAGCTCACCACCGATTCAGGGGGTTGGCGAAGAGACCCAGTACTTC	CASSPPIQGVGEETQYF
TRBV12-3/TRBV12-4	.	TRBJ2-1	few	TGTGCCAGCAGTGAACAGCCAGGGGCCTACAATGAGCAGTTCTTC	CASSEQPGAYNEQFF
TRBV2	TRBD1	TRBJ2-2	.	TGTGCCAGAGACAGGGGGACGAACACCGGGGAGCTGTTTTTT	CARDRGTNTGELFF
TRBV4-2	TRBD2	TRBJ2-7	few	TGTGCCAGCAGCCAAGAGACCGGGGGGGCCGGCGAGCAGTACTTC	CASSQETGGAGEQYF
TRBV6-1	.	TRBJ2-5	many	TGTGCCAGCAGTAGTGGACAGATCCAAGAGACCCAGTACTTC	CASSSGQIQETQYF
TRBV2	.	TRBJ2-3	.	TGTGCCAGCAAAGCAGGACAAAGCACAGATACGCAGTATTTT	CASKAGQSTDTQYF
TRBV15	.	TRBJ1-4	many	TGTGCCACCAGCAGTCCTTCAGGGTCAACTAATGAAAAACTGTTTTTT	CATSSPSGSTNEKLFF
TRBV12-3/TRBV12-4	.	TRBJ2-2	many	TGTGCCAGCAGTTTACTAGCATGGACCGGGGAGCTGTTTTTT	CASSLLAWTGELFF
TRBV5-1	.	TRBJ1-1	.	TGCGCCAGCAGCTCGCTCGTTTTCACTGAAGCTTTCTTT	CASSSLVFTEAFF
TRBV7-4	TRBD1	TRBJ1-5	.	TGTGCCAGCAGCTCCCGGGACAGGGCTAGCAATCAGCCCCAGCATTTT	CASSSRDRASNQPQHF
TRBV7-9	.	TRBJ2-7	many	TGTGCCAGCAGCTTAGCTGACATAGCCAACTACGAGCAGTACTTC	CASSLADIANYEQYF
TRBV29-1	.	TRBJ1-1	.	TGCAGCGTTGACCCCATGATGAACACTGAAGCTTTCTTT	CSVDPMMNTEAFF
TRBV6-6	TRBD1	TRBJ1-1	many	TGTGCCAGCAGTGGCAAGGGACAGGGAGGGACTGAAGCTTTCTTT	CASSGKGQGGTEAFF
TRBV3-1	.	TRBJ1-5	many	TGTGCCAGCAGCCAAGAAGGGGCGGGTCAGCCCCAGCATTTT	CASSQEGAGQPQHF
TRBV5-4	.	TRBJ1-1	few	TGTGCCAGCAGCTTCCCGACAGGCACTGAAGCTTTCTTT	CASSFPTGTEAFF
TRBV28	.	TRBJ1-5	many	TGTGCCAGCAGTTCTCCGACGGGGGTTAATCAGCCCCAGCATTTT	CASSSPTGVNQPQHF
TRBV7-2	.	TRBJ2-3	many	TGTGCCAGCAGGACCGGCGGACCGGATACGCAGTATTTT	CASRTGGPDTQYF
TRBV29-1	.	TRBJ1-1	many	TGCAGCGTTGAAAGGGCGACTGAAGCTTTCTTT	CSVERATEAFF
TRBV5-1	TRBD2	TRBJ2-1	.	TGCGCCAGCAGTCGGGAGACTAGCGGGGGGAATGTGCAGTTCTTC	CASSRETSGGNVQFF
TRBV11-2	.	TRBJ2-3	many	TGTGCCAGCAGCTTACGCCAGGGGTCGTCGGATACGCAGTATTTT	CASSLRQGSSDTQYF
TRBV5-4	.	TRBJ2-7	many	TGTGCCAGCAGCTTGGGGGCCGGGGCAGGATCCTACGAGCAGTACTTC	CASSLGAGAGSYEQYF
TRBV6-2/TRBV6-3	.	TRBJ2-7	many	TGTGCCAGCAGTTTCGGACCCTCGGGGGAGCAGTACTTC	CASSFGPSGEQYF
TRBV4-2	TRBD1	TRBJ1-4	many	TGTGCCAGCAGCCAAGAGTCGCAGGGGGCGGCTAACGGGGAAAAACTGTTTTTT	CASSQESQGAANGEKLFF
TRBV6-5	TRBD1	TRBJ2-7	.	TGTGCCAGCAGACCGACAGGGGCCGCCTACGAGCAGTACTTC	CASRPTGAAYEQYF
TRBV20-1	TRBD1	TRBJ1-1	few	TGCAGTGCTAGAGTTACGACAGGGACTGAAGCTTTCTTT	CSARVTTGTEAFF
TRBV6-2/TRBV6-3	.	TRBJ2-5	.	TGTGCCAGCGGGCAGGAGACCCAGTACTTC	CASGQETQYF
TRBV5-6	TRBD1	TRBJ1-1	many	TGTGCCAGCAGCTTGGGCCCAACAGGGGCCCCTGAAGCTTTCTTT	CASSLGPTGAPEAFF
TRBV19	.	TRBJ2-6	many	TGTGCGACGGGGTCTGGGGCCAACGTCCTGACTTTC	CATGSGANVLTF
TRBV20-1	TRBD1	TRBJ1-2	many	TGCAGTGCTATAGACAGGGGTGTAGGGGGCTACACCTTC	CSAIDRGVGGYTF
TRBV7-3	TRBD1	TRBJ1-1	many	TGTGCCAGCAGCCCCAGTGGGACAGCTGAAGCTTTCTTT	CASSPSGTAEAFF
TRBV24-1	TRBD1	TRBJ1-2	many	TGTGCCACCTACGAGCCGGGACAGGGGGCAGATGGCTACACCTTC	CATYEPGQGADGYTF
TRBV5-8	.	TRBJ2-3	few	TGTGCCAGCAGCCCACAGGGTGTGGGTACGCAGTATTTT	CASSPQGVGTQYF
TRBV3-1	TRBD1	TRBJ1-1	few	TGTGCCAGCAGCCAAGGCAGGGGGCAAGCTTTCTTT	CASSQGRGQAFF
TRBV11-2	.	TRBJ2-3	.	TGTGCCAGCAGCGGTGGAGGGGGAGATACGCAGTATTTT	CASSGGGGDTQYF
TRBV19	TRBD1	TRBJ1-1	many	TGTGCCAGTAGTCCCCGGGACAGGGGTATGAACACTGAAGCTTTCTTT	CASSPRDRGMNTEAFF
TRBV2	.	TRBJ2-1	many	TGTGCCAGCAGTGAAAACACGTACAATGAGCAGTTCTTC	CASSENTYNEQFF
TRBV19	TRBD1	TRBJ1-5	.	TGTGCCAGTAGTATCCAGGGGGCGCCTAGCAATCAGCCCCAGCATTTT	CASSIQGAPSNQPQHF
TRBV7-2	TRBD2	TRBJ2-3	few	TGTGCCAGCAGCTGGGGACTAGCGGGGGGCCATGATACGCAGTATTTT	CASSWGLAGGHDTQYF